One sample yielded the 20 T cell receptor beta chains listed below, sequenced in a study of regulatory T cells in long-lasting Graves disease. Time point denoted: newly diagnosed GD, antithyroid drugs for less than 3 months. With RNA extracted from PBMCs as input, the TCR library was made. Combining iRepertoire HTBI primers with Arm-PCR of CDR3 regions, the authors built TCR beta libraries. TCRdb re-called the multiplex PCR reads with MiXCR, one entry per CDR3 protein. There are a few hundred thousand distinct CDR3 sequences in the sample; around 13% occur only once, and 17% lies in the top ten. This sample was shared with a second study, whose subject was T cells in Graves' hyperthyroidism and ophthalmopathy.

The material sequenced was peripheral blood mononuclear cells (PBMCs), taken at new diagnosis, from a patient treated with antithyroid drugs. All receptors come from a woman aged 45-65 years with Graves disease.

The rearrangement joins TRBV19 to TRBJ2-5; a possible D gene is TRBD1 (6 bases). V gave up 7 bases and J gave up 4 bases, with 16 bases separating them. This CDR3 is 14 amino acids long. Germline assignment: CDR1 LNHDA and CDR2 SQIVND (reference sequence). CDR3 coding DNA: TGTGCCAGTAACACACAGGGAAAAGGAGAGACCCAGTACTTC. This translates into CASNTQGKGETQYF.

V gene TRBV4-1 combines with J gene TRBJ2-7, with D tentatively TRBD1 (5 bases). Deletions cut 1 base from V and 5 bases from J, with 9 bases between. Germline CDR1 and CDR2: MGHRA and YSYEKL. The CDR3 loop spans 13 amino acids. This CDR3 reads CASSQVPGNEQYF. The CDR3 DNA sequence: TGCGCCAGCAGCCAAGTGCCAGGGAACGAGCAGTACTTC.

There are many counts of this clonotype. The genes are TRBV11-1 and TRBJ2-7, with 7 bases identical to TRBD2. This CDR3 comprises 14 residues. Trimming at V came to 3 bases and at J to 4 bases, leaving 6 bases not matched to a gene. Per germline, CDR1 SGHAT and CDR2 FQDESV (reference sequence). The CDR3 nucleotides read TGTGCCAGCAGCTTCGTAGCGGGCGGGTACGAGCAGTACTTC. Translated, it gives CASSFVAGGYEQYF. The whole variable domain, remainder taken from reference TRBV11-1 and TRBJ2-7, is EAEVAQSPRYKITEKSQAVAFWCDPISGHATLYWYRQILGQGPELLVQFQDESVVDDSQLPKDRFSAERLKGVDSTLKIQPAELGDSAMYLCASSFVAGGYEQYFGPGTRLTVT.

This clonotype was detected ten times or more. V is TRBV5-1 and J is TRBJ2-1; D may be TRBD2 (6 bases). The CDR3 sequence is 17 residues long. Trimming left V 1 base short and J 3 bases short, with 17 bases between. Looked up from germline, CDR1 is SGHRS and CDR2 is YFSETQ. DNA of the CDR3: TGCGCCAGCAGCTTGTGGGGAGGAGCGATTCTCTACAATGAGCAGTTCTTC. Translation gives CASSLWGGAILYNEQFF.

This clonotype was counted ten times or more. The rearrangement uses TRBV7-8 and TRBJ2-4; 13 positions match TRBD2. The CDR3 runs to 20 residues. With V trimmed by 6 bases and J by 1 base, 15 bases remained unmatched. Germline loops: CDR1 SGHVS, CDR2 FQNEAQ. The CDR3 DNA sequence: TGTGCCAGCAGTTTTCAGACACTAGCGGGAGGGATTGGGGCCAAAAACATTCAGTACTTC. It yields the protein CASSFQTLAGGIGAKNIQYF.

The chain carries TRBV27 and TRBJ2-1, with D possibly matching TRBD1 (6 bases). The CDR3 extends over 11 amino acids. CDR1 MNHEY and CDR2 SMNVEV come from the germline V gene (reference sequence). The V and J ends lost 3 bases and 11 bases respectively, with 8 bases between them. CDR3 sequence: CASSFGQKQFF. The CDR3 bases are TGTGCCAGCAGTTTCGGACAGAAGCAGTTCTTC.

This clonotype was picked up a small number of times. The V and J genes are TRBV27 and TRBJ1-5; D uncertain. The CDR3 covers 15 residues. The V end lost 6 bases, the J end lost 3 bases, and 15 bases lay between the germline ends. Germline CDR1 and CDR2: MNHEY and SMNVEV (reference sequence). CDR3 bases: TGTGCCAGCAGCACGGGGTCTGCGGCCAATCAGCCCCAGCATTTT. Translated: CASSTGSAANQPQHF.

This clonotype has only a few counts. V gene TRBV5-1 combines with J gene TRBJ1-1; TRBD1 might be the D (5 bases). The CDR3 spans 15 residues. Trimming pared 3 bases from V and 5 bases from J, leaving 17 bases between. Germline V gene data show CDR1 as SGHRS and CDR2 as YFSETQ. CDR3 sequence reads: CASSSGVRGGTEAFF. The CDR3 DNA follows: TGCGCCAGCAGCTCGGGCGTCCGTGGGGGGACTGAAGCTTTCTTT.

This clonotype appeared many times. The chain links TRBV7-9 to TRBJ2-5, with 9 positions matching TRBD1. Germline CDR1 SEHNR, CDR2 FQNEAQ (reference sequence). CDR3 length equals 14 residues. V dropped 5 bases and J dropped 5; count of bases not matched to a gene: 6. CDR3: CASSQTGGRETQYF. Written as DNA, the CDR3 is TGTGCCAGCAGCCAAACAGGGGGCCGGGAGACCCAGTACTTC.

Many counts were recorded for this clonotype. This rearrangement joins TRBV6-2 or TRBV6-3 to TRBJ1-4; TRBD1 might be the D (6 bases). The CDR3 sequence is 20 residues long. The ends were cut back, 4 bases at V and 0 bases at J, with 24 bases in the middle. The germline V gene has CDR1 MNHEY and CDR2 SVGEGT. The CDR3 DNA sequence: TGTGCCAGCAGTTTAACCGCCCCCGGGACACCTAGTGCAACTAATGAAAAACTGTTTTTT. It yields the protein CASSLTAPGTPSATNEKLFF.

This chain joins TRBV28 and TRBJ1-6; D ambiguous. The V gene's germline CDR1 is MDHEN and CDR2 SYDVKM. The CDR3 covers 14 residues. Trimming left V 10 bases short and J 8 bases short, with 18 bases between. CDR3 nucleotide sequence: TGTGCCACCATAGCTGAAGGTAGCCATTCACCCCTCCACTTT. Translation: CATIAEGSHSPLHF. The entire variable domain, with the rest obtained from reference TRBV28 and TRBJ1-6, is as follows: DVKVTQSSRYLVKRTGEKVFLECVQDMDHENMFWYRQDPGLGLRLIYFSYDVKMKEKGDIPEGYSVSREKKERFSLILESASTNQTSMYLCATIAEGSHSPLHFGNGTRLTVT.

This clonotype has a handful of counts. The chain employs TRBV5-1 and TRBJ1-4, with TRBD1 matching 7 bases. The CDR3 loop spans 15 amino acids. Trimming removed 4 bases from V and 0 bases from J; junction bases left unmatched: 3. Germline V gene lookup returns CDR1 SGHRS and CDR2 YFSETQ. The CDR3 is CASSRGQPTNEKLFF. In nucleotides, the CDR3 is TGCGCCAGCAGCCGGGGACAGCCAACTAATGAAAAACTGTTTTTT.

This clonotype was seen more than once but under ten times. The chain uses TRBV2 and TRBJ1-5; tentative D call: TRBD1 (5 bases). The CDR3 is 17 residues long. Trimming took off 0 bases at V and 0 bases at J, with 12 bases between the two ends. Germline V gives CDR1 SNHLY, CDR2 FYNNEI. CDR3 sequence: CASSEARDSYSNQPQHF. The CDR3 nucleotides read TGTGCCAGCAGTGAAGCGCGCGACAGCTATAGCAATCAGCCCCAGCATTTT.

This clonotype was recorded many times. The chain employs TRBV5-6 and TRBJ2-3; no firm D call. Looked up from germline, CDR1 is SGHDT and CDR2 is YYEEEE. V was clipped by 1 base and J by 1 base, with 10 bases between them. The CDR3 has 15 residues. The CDR3 loop is CASSLRSSRTDTQYF. The CDR3, as DNA: TGTGCCAGCAGCTTGCGTAGCAGCCGCACAGATACGCAGTATTTT.

This clonotype was recorded a few times. The V and J genes are TRBV5-1 and TRBJ2-5, with 14 bases fitting TRBD2. With 4 bases clipped from V and 4 bases from J, the junction kept 6 bases outside the gene matches. The CDR3 has 16 residues. Germline-derived CDR1 and CDR2 are SGHRS and YFSETQ. For the CDR3, the DNA is TGCGCCAGCAGCATAGGGACTAGCGGGAGACTAGAGACCCAGTACTTC. This translates into CASSIGTSGRLETQYF.

This clonotype occurred many times. The rearrangement uses TRBV5-1 and TRBJ1-1, with D maybe TRBD1 (5 bases). The CDR3 has 14 amino acids. The germline V gene has CDR1 SGHRS and CDR2 YFSETQ. V lost 0 bases and J 8 bases, leaving 14 bases between the germline ends. The CDR3 nucleotides are TGCGCCAGCAGCTTGGCTGGTGGGGGGATCGAAGCTTTCTTT. Its protein product is CASSLAGGGIEAFF.

This clonotype has more than one count but fewer than ten. This rearrangement joins TRBV5-6 to TRBJ1-4, with a weak D call TRBD1 (6 bases). Trimming pared 3 bases from V and 8 bases from J, leaving 20 bases between. Germline V gene lookup returns CDR1 SGHDT and CDR2 YYEEEE. The CDR3 is made up of 16 amino acids. The CDR3 DNA follows: TGTGCCAGCAGCTCCTCGTCAGGGGTAGGCAGCGAAAAACTGTTTTTT. This gives the protein CASSSSSGVGSEKLFF.

Only a few counts were recorded for this clonotype. CDR3 nucleotides: TGTGCCAGCAGTTTCGCGGTTGTGGAGACCCAGTACTTC. Encoded protein: CASSFAVVETQYF. This chain uses TRBV28 with TRBJ2-5; D is unresolved. Per germline, CDR1 MDHEN and CDR2 SYDVKM. This CDR3 is built from 13 residues. V was shortened by 3 bases and J by 5 bases, with 10 bases between the two germline ends. The whole variable domain, remainder taken from reference TRBV28 and TRBJ2-5, is DVKVTQSSRYLVKRTGEKVFLECVQDMDHENMFWYRQDPGLGLRLIYFSYDVKMKEKGDIPEGYSVSREKKERFSLILESASTNQTSMYLCASSFAVVETQYFGPGTRLLVL.

This clonotype was detected many times. The chain is built from TRBV12-3 or TRBV12-4 and TRBJ1-2; D is perhaps TRBD1 (5 bases). The V end was cut by 7 bases, the J end by 8 bases, with 14 bases between. This CDR3 region has 12 residues. The CDR3 DNA reads as TGTGCCAGCAACTCGGGGGGAGAAGGCTACACCTTC. This encodes CASNSGGEGYTF.

Here the CDR3 DNA reads TGCAGTGGGGCGGTCGGGCGGGAAGTAGAGACCCAGTACTTC. It yields the protein CSGAVGREVETQYF. V usage is TRBV20-1 and J usage is TRBJ2-5; weak D call: TRBD2 (6 bases). V lost 7 bases, J lost 4 bases, and 19 bases lay in between. This CDR3 has 14 amino acids. Germline values: CDR1 DFQATT, CDR2 SNEGSKA (reference sequence).